This TCR beta chain was recorded in a study of T-cell memory formation after mild COVID-19. Study information: Largely, TCR clusters stayed within a single donor.

TCRdb re-derived calls from the 5' RACE reads in MiXCR, one entry per CDR3 protein. The sample holds more than 80,000 distinct CDR3 sequences; about 18% are singletons and the top ten take approximately 28%. V lost 6 bases and J 8 bases, leaving 17 bases between the germline ends. CDR1 and CDR2 from the germline V gene are KGHSH and LQKENI. CDR3 length equals 14 residues. The sequenced material came from PBMCs or a T cell subset sorted from them (not recorded which). The rearrangement joins TRBV18 to TRBJ1-5; the D gene is possibly TRBD1 (5 bases). The receptor was isolated from an adult woman who had mild COVID-19 (a few samples of this study predate the infection). Cell type and time point are not known. The CDR3 loop reads CASSLGAVLEPQHF. CDR3 nucleotides: TGTGCCAGCTCCCTCGGGGCCGTCCTCGAGCCCCAGCATTTT. The full variable domain, rest sourced from reference TRBV18 and TRBJ1-5, is NAGVMQNPRHLVRRRGQEARLRCSPMKGHSHVYWYRQLPEEGLKFMVYLQKENIIDESGMPKERFSAEFPKEGPSILRIQQVVRGDSAAYFCASSLGAVLEPQHFGDGTRLSIL.